The rows below give T cell receptor beta chains drawn from one sample of a study of human T cells and chemical hapten exposure. Via MiXCR, TCRdb re-called the RACE reads, giving one row per CDR3 protein. The sample lists about 350,000 distinct CDR3 sequences, around 6% occurring once. The specimen was whole blood, collected in connection with sensitization to the hapten diphenylcyclopropenone (DPC). Every receptor here comes from a young woman with alopecia areata. Some clones in this sample may be carry-over from other donors' samples. The CDR3 runs from the conserved cysteine through the conserved F or W. Fields, in order: clone size, D gene, V gene, CDR3 protein. D genes are given only for firm matches. Part of the rows lack a size; the others show once, few, many or a class for expanded clones.

few	-	TRBV7-2	CASTPYYDTEAFF
-	-	TRBV29-1	CSVVGQFTDTQYF
few	TRBD1	TRBV4-3	CASSQDLRGRGDTEAFF
many	-	TRBV7-2	CASSLGSFFSNQPQHF
-	-	TRBV7-9	CASKSGTGDEQYF
few	-	TRBV18	CASSPIDRISGANVLTF
few	TRBD1	TRBV3-1	CASSRAFPGQGADGYTF
-	-	TRBV11-2	CASSLPTGMNTEAFF
few	-	TRBV18	CASSPSLAADTQYF
many	-	TRBV7-2	CASSLRMSTDTQYF